These T cell receptor beta chains were read from a single sample in a study of blood T cell repertoires in COVID-19. The assay was immunoSEQ multiplex PCR, and TCRdb's table has in-frame clones only and misses some. The sample records around 60,000 clones, 88% being singletons. The source material was peripheral blood. These receptors came from a man aged 45-60 years with active COVID-19. CDR3s include the opening cysteine and the closing phenylalanine or tryptophan. The order of the fields is J gene, D gene, V gene, clone size, CDR3 protein, CDR3 DNA. The D gene is left open where the match is weak. Size values are once, few and many counts, or a class for expanded clones, and some rows have none.

TRBJ1-5,-,TRBV30,-,CAWSVGDSQHF,TGTGCCTGGAGTGTCGGTGATTCCCAGCATTTT
TRBJ2-7,TRBD1,TRBV24-1,once,CATSTGTEPYEQYF,TGTGCCACCAGTACCGGGACAGAACCCTACGAGCAGTACTTC
TRBJ2-1,-,TRBV13,-,CASRFSGTYNEQFF,TGTGCCAGCAGATTCTCGGGAACCTACAATGAGCAGTTCTTC
TRBJ2-3,TRBD2,TRBV30,-,CAWSEGLAPDTQYF,TGTGCCTGGAGTGAGGGACTAGCACCAGATACGCAGTATTTT
TRBJ2-2,TRBD1,TRBV11-2,-,CASSLVSTGALNTGELFF,TGTGCCAGCAGCTTAGTCTCGACAGGGGCCTTGAACACCGGGGAGCTGTTTTTT
TRBJ1-6,-,TRBV2,-,CASSVQGFYNSPLHF,TGTGCCAGCAGTGTACAGGGATTTTATAATTCACCCCTCCACTTT
TRBJ1-2,TRBD1,TRBV11-2,-,CASSLEQGVVGGYTF,TGTGCCAGCAGCTTAGAGCAGGGGGTAGTAGGCGGCTACACCTTC
TRBJ1-5,TRBD1,TRBV19,-,CASSRPGGNQPQHF,TGTGCCAGTAGTCGCCCAGGGGGAAATCAGCCCCAGCATTTT
TRBJ2-1,TRBD1,TRBV5-4,-,CASSKDRGHEQFF,TGTGCCAGCAGCAAGGACAGGGGCCATGAGCAGTTCTTC
TRBJ1-2,-,TRBV4-1,-,CASSQEWADYGYTF,TGCGCCAGCAGCCAAGAGTGGGCAGACTATGGCTACACCTTC
TRBJ2-7,TRBD2,TRBV12-5,-,CASGLASGGVYEQYF,TGTGCTAGTGGTTTGGCTAGCGGGGGTGTCTACGAGCAGTACTTC
TRBJ2-2,-,TRBV7-9,-,CASSLGSLARNTGELFF,TGTGCCAGCAGCTTAGGGTCCCTGGCCAGAAACACCGGGGAGCTGTTTTTT
TRBJ1-1,TRBD1,TRBV6-5,-,CASSYSTGLNTEAFF,TGTGCCAGCAGTTACTCGACAGGGTTGAACACTGAAGCTTTCTTT
TRBJ2-7,TRBD1,TRBV6-7,-,CASRIETGWPYEQYF,TGTGCCAGCAGAATAGAGACAGGGTGGCCCTACGAGCAGTACTTC
TRBJ1-1,-,TRBV5-4,once,CASKRSTGRTEAFF,TGTGCCAGCAAGCGAAGTACAGGAAGAACTGAAGCTTTCTTT
TRBJ1-2,TRBD1,TRBV27,-,CASSPRTGLGYTF,TGTGCCAGCAGTCCAAGGACAGGGTTAGGCTACACCTTC
TRBJ1-2,TRBD1,TRBV6-5,-,CASTTGGRGYTF,TGTGCCAGCACCACAGGGGGTCGTGGCTACACCTTC
TRBJ1-5,-,TRBV11-2,-,CASSLVRGGRGQPQHF,TGTGCCAGCAGCTTAGTTAGAGGGGGAAGAGGTCAGCCCCAGCATTTT
TRBJ2-5,-,TRBV9,few,CASSVNQGETQYF,TGTGCCAGCAGCGTAAACCAGGGGGAGACCCAGTACTTC
TRBJ2-7,TRBD1,TRBV6-5,-,CASRSGTGPGEQYF,TGTGCCAGCAGATCCGGGACAGGGCCGGGAGAGCAGTACTTC
TRBJ1-1,TRBD1,TRBV5-6,once,CASSWGTGREAFF,TGTGCCAGCAGCTGGGGGACAGGCCGGGAAGCTTTCTTT
TRBJ2-1,-,TRBV29-1,once,CSVEGSGVLAYNEQFF,TGCAGCGTTGAGGGGTCAGGGGTCCTAGCCTACAATGAGCAGTTCTTC
TRBJ2-3,TRBD2,TRBV6-1,-,CASSEIPSGGAGDTQYF,TGTGCCAGCAGTGAAATCCCTAGCGGGGGGGCCGGAGATACGCAGTATTTT
TRBJ1-4,TRBD1,TRBV27,-,CASRQGTNEKLFF,TGTGCCAGCAGACAGGGGACTAATGAAAAACTGTTTTTT
TRBJ2-7,TRBD1,TRBV12-3/TRBV12-4,-,CASSPTGGEQYF,TGTGCCAGCAGTCCGACAGGGGGCGAGCAGTACTTC
TRBJ2-7,-,TRBV7-9,-,CASSRLAGHLEQYF,TGTGCCAGCAGCAGGCTGGCAGGCCACTTGGAGCAGTACTTC
TRBJ1-2,TRBD1,TRBV15,-,CATSSQLTGTEGYTF,TGTGCCACCAGCAGTCAATTGACCGGGACAGAAGGCTACACCTTC
TRBJ1-5,-,TRBV10-1,few,CASSPDSPNQPQHF,TGCGCCAGCAGCCCGGACAGCCCCAATCAGCCCCAGCATTTT
TRBJ2-2,TRBD2,TRBV9,-,CASSVNSGGSGTGELFF,TGTGCCAGCAGCGTAAATAGCGGGGGGTCGGGCACCGGGGAGCTGTTTTTT
TRBJ1-1,TRBD1,TRBV27,-,CASSFIGQGAGKNTEAFF,TGTGCCAGCAGTTTTATTGGACAGGGGGCGGGAAAGAACACTGAAGCTTTCTTT
TRBJ2-2,-,TRBV14,-,CASSQDRGGTGELFF,TGTGCCAGCAGCCAAGATCGCGGGGGCACGGGGGAGCTGTTTTTT
TRBJ1-1,-,TRBV2,once,CASSDFGSGMNTEAFF,TGTGCCAGCAGTGATTTTGGTTCGGGGATGAACACTGAAGCTTTCTTT
TRBJ1-2,TRBD1,TRBV24-1,-,CATLKTTLGDRGSLNYGYTF,TGTGCCACCCTAAAAACGACCCTTGGGGACAGGGGAAGTTTGAACTATGGCTACACCTTC